The sequence of this T cell receptor beta chain was determined in a study of T-cell reconstitution after alpha-beta-depleted transplantation in children. Study observations and caveats: Newly made T cells mostly supplied T-cell counts and diversity one year after transplant. Reported findings indicate that, about two months after transplant, alpha-beta T cells came from several hundred expanded clones, which were derived from non-depleted graft cells.

Unique molecular identifiers were built into the TCRbeta library. A single record per CDR3 protein comes from TCRdb applying MiXCR to the PCR reads. The sample has 700,000 or so distinct CDR3 sequences, around 13% seen once. Between the trimmed V and J ends, which lost 2 bases and 4 bases, there was a span of 21 bases. The CDR3 runs to 18 residues. Germline V lookup: CDR1 MNHEY, CDR2 SVGAGI. In this sample, this clonotype turned up many times. Its antigen remains unknown. The receptor was derived from a girl aged 2-15 years with congenital amegakaryocytic thrombocytopenia, due to receive a stem cell transplant. Material: PBMCs, obtained before TCRalphabeta/CD19-depleted stem cell transplant. The chain has TRBV6-5 and TRBJ2-1; D gene unclear. The CDR3: CASSYRPVPFYQYNEQFF. The DNA of the CDR3 is TGTGCCAGCAGTTACCGCCCGGTTCCGTTCTACCAATACAATGAGCAGTTCTTC.